Sequencing of this T cell receptor (beta chain) was carried out in a study of shared clonotypes between healthy human individuals. Study-level background: Donors were a couple of women and a few men aged 18 to 49. Donors had three CD4 naive, three CD4 memory, two CD8 naive and one CD8 memory plate apiece.

Study observations and caveats: Clonotypes shared by all four sorted-subset donors had higher generation probabilities than non-shared clonotypes.

Of note for this clone: Its antigen is not known.

It was across several immunoSEQ plates that each subset's genomic DNA was evenly split. Here immunoSEQ multiplex PCR was the method, and the copy in TCRdb shows in-frame clones only, minus some. The sample lists 1.4 million to 1.5 million clones, around 97% seen once, with over 1% in the top ten. The clonotype originates from a man under 40 in good health. The sample consisted of naive CD4+ T cells sorted from blood. Subset in this sample: CD45RA+ positively selected.

The DNA of the CDR3 is TGTGCCATCCGGGGGGGCGGGAGGTCAGGGGACACAGATACGCAGTATTTT. Residues: CAIRGGGRSGDTDTQYF. The V call is TRBV10-3, the J call TRBJ2-3; the match to TRBD2 covers 8 bases. After removal of 8 bases from V and 2 bases from J, the junction contained 15 bases not matched to a gene. The CDR3 length is 17 residues. Germline assignment: CDR1 ENHRY and CDR2 SYGVKD.